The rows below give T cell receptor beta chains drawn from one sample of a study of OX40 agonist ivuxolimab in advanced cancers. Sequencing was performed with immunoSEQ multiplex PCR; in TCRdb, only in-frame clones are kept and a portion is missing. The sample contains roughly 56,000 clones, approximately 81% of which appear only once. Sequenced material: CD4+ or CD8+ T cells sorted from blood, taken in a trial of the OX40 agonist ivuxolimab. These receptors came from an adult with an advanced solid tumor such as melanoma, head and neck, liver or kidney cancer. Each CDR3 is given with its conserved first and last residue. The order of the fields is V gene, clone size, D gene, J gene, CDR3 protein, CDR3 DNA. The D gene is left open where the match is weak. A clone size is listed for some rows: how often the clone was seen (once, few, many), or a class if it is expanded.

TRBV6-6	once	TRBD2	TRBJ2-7	CASSQLAGSYEQYF	TGTGCCAGCAGTCAACTAGCGGGATCCTACGAGCAGTACTTC
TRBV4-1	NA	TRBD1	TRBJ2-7	CASSQRQGGTYEQYF	TGCGCCAGCAGCCAAAGACAGGGGGGTACCTACGAGCAGTACTTC
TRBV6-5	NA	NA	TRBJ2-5	CASSYSEGEVQETQYF	TGTGCCAGCAGTTACTCTGAGGGAGAGGTACAAGAGACCCAGTACTTC
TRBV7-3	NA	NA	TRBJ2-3	CASSLLGGTDTQYF	TGTGCCAGCAGCTTACTTGGAGGCACAGATACGCAGTATTTT
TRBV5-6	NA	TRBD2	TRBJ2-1	CASSLSGTYNEQFF	TGTGCCAGCAGCTTGAGCGGGACCTACAATGAGCAGTTCTTC
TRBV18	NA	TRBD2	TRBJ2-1	CASSPSGGAGGPNEQFF	TGTGCCAGCTCACCGTCAGGGGGAGCGGGAGGGCCCAATGAGCAGTTCTTC
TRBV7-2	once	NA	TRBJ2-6	CASSDNSGANVLTF	TGTGCCAGCAGCGACAACTCTGGGGCCAACGTCCTGACTTTC
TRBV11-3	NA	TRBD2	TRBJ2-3	CASSTTGTSGSTDTQYF	TGTGCCAGCAGCACTACCGGGACTAGCGGGAGCACAGATACGCAGTATTTT
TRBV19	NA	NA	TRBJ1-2	CASSPRQPRRGYGYTF	TGTGCCAGTAGTCCTAGGCAGCCCCGGAGGGGCTATGGCTACACCTTC
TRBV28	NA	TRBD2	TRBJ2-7	CASSWTSGTYEQYF	TGTGCCAGCAGTTGGACTAGCGGTACCTACGAGCAGTACTTC
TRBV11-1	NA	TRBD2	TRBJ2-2	CASSILAGVFTGELFF	TGTGCCAGCAGCATACTAGCGGGAGTTTTCACCGGGGAGCTGTTTTTT
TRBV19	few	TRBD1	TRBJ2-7	CASSILGQGDSYEQYF	TGTGCCAGTAGTATACTGGGACAGGGGGACTCCTACGAGCAGTACTTC
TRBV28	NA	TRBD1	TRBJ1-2	CASSSDRVHGYTF	TGTGCCAGCAGTTCCGACAGGGTCCATGGCTACACCTTC
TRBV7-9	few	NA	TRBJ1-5	CASSLGVQSPQHF	TGTGCCAGCAGCCTAGGGGTTCAGTCCCCCCAGCATTTT
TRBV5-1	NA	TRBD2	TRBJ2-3	CASSFSSGSVTDTQYF	TGCGCCAGCAGCTTCAGTAGCGGGAGTGTCACAGATACGCAGTATTTT
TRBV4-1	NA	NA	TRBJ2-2	CASSFRGGVDTGELFF	TGCGCCAGCAGCTTCCGGGGCGGGGTGGACACCGGGGAGCTGTTTTTT
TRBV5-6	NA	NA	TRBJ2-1	CASSWIADPINEGQFF	TGTGCCAGCAGCTGGATAGCGGATCCAATTAATGAGGGGCAGTTCTTC
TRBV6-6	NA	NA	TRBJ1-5	CASSSGGAGQPQHF	TGTGCCAGCAGTTCTGGAGGGGCCGGACAGCCCCAGCATTTT
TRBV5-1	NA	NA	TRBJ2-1	CASSLGLAWNEQFF	TGCGCCAGCAGCTTGGGCCTAGCTTGGAATGAGCAGTTCTTC
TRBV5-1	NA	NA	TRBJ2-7	CASSLDGSYEQYF	TGCGCCAGCAGCTTGGACGGATCCTACGAGCAGTACTTC
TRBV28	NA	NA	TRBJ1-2	CASRTQRRTVKYGYTF	TGTGCCAGCAGGACTCAACGACGGACAGTCAAATATGGCTACACCTTC
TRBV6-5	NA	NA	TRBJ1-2	CASSYSKGDGYGYTF	TGTGCCAGCAGTTACTCGAAAGGGGACGGCTATGGCTACACCTTC
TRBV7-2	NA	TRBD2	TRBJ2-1	CASSTAGLAFEQFF	TGTGCCAGCAGCACCGCCGGACTAGCATTTGAGCAGTTCTTC
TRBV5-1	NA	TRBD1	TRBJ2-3	CASSLSRDRGSDTQYF	TGCGCCAGCAGCTTAAGTCGGGACAGGGGTTCGGATACGCAGTATTTT
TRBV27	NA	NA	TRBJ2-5	CASSWGRGETQYF	TGTGCCAGCAGCTGGGGCAGGGGAGAGACCCAGTACTTC
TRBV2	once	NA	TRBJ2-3	CASSVELWTQYF	TGTGCCAGCAGTGTGGAGTTGTGGACGCAGTATTTT
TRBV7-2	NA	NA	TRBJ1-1	CASSQTGNTEAFF	TGTGCCAGCAGCCAAACAGGGAACACTGAAGCTTTCTTT
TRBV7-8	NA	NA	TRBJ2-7	CASSLAGAGLSYEQYF	TGTGCCAGCAGCTTAGCGGGGGCAGGGTTATCCTACGAGCAGTACTTC
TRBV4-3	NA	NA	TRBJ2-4	CASSQDRAKNIQYF	TGCGCCAGCAGCCAGGACCGCGCCAAAAACATTCAGTACTTC
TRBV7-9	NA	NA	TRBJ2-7	CASSLNIRLYHEQYF	TGTGCCAGCAGCTTAAACATCAGGCTTTACCACGAGCAGTACTTC
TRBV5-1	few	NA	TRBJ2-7	CASSRGGQSYEQYF	TGCGCCAGCTCCAGGGGGGGGCAATCCTACGAGCAGTACTTC
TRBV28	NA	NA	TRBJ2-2	CASSPPGLDRTGELFF	TGTGCCAGCAGTCCCCCTGGTTTAGATCGCACCGGGGAGCTGTTTTTT
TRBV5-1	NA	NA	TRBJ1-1	CASSLADRTEAFF	TGCGCCAGCAGCTTGGCTGATAGGACTGAAGCTTTCTTT
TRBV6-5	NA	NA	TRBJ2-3	CASRARGASTDTQYF	TGTGCCAGCAGGGCCAGGGGCGCTAGCACAGATACGCAGTATTTT
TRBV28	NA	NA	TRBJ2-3	CASTGGGVSDTQYF	TGTGCCAGCACCGGAGGGGGAGTATCAGATACGCAGTATTTT
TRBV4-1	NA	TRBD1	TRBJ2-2	CASSNRGGVAGELFF	TGCGCCAGCAGCAACAGGGGTGGAGTGGCCGGGGAGCTGTTTTTT
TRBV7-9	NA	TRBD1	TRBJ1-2	CASSFVHRGQGYTF	TGTGCCAGCAGCTTTGTGCACAGGGGGCAAGGCTACACCTTC
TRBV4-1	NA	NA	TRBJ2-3	CASSQVGGYSTDTQYF	TGCGCCAGCAGCCAAGTAGGAGGGTATAGCACAGATACGCAGTATTTT
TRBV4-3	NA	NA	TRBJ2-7	CASSQERQVTYEQYF	TGCGCCAGCAGCCAAGAAAGACAGGTTACTTACGAGCAGTACTTC
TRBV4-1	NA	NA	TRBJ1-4	CASSQDRGELFF	TGCGCCAGCAGCCAAGATAGGGGGGAACTGTTTTTT
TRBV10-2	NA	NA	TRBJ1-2	CASSLGEDYGYTF	TGCGCCAGCAGTTTAGGGGAGGACTATGGCTACACCTTC
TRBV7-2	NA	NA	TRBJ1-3	CASSLRLTSGNTIYF	TGTGCCAGCAGCTTAAGGCTGACCTCTGGAAACACCATATATTTT
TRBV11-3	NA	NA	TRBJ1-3	CASSLAGDTIYF	TGTGCCAGCAGCTTAGCGGGTGACACCATATATTTT
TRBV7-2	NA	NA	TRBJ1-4	CASSFSGANNEKLFF	TGTGCCAGCAGCTTTTCCGGAGCCAATAATGAAAAACTGTTTTTT
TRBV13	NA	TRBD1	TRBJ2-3	CASSPPGTGIEDTQYF	TGTGCCAGCAGCCCCCCCGGGACAGGGATTGAAGATACGCAGTATTTT
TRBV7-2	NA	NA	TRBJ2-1	CASSLDGGWGGYNEQFF	TGTGCCAGCAGCTTAGATGGCGGTTGGGGAGGCTACAATGAGCAGTTCTTC
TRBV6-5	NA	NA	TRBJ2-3	CASSYGTWTDTQYF	TGTGCCAGCAGTTACGGGACCTGGACAGATACGCAGTATTTT
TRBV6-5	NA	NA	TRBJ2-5	CASSYKGEETQYF	TGTGCCAGCAGTTACAAGGGGGAAGAGACCCAGTACTTC